This T cell receptor (beta chain) stems from a study of control samples from healthy donors and cancer patients. Assay: immunoSEQ multiplex PCR; the TCRdb copy retains only in-frame clones and omits some. Of about 180,000 clones listed, approximately 94% are singletons. The germline V gene has CDR1 SQVTM and CDR2 ANQGSEA. This CDR3 is 19 amino acids long. Trimming pared 0 bases from V and 0 bases from J, leaving 21 bases between. The gene calls are TRBV29-1 and TRBJ1-3, with D hard to call. Sequenced material: blood. This receptor was taken from a man under 40 in good health. The CDR3 DNA sequence: TGCAGCGTTGAAGATCTTGAGACTCCGGAGGCGTACTCTGGAAACACCATATATTTT. Translation: CSVEDLETPEAYSGNTIYF.